The 9 T cell receptor beta chains given below trace back to one sample, sequenced in a study of shared clonotypes between healthy human individuals. Libraries were prepared by immunoSEQ multiplex PCR; TCRdb keeps only in-frame clonotypes and omits some of them. The sample has about 1.1 million clones; 75% to 85% are singletons. The sequenced material came from memory CD4+ T cells from PBMCs. Sample subset: CD45RA-negative fraction. These receptors were obtained from a man younger than 35 in good health. Some clones in this sample may be carry-over from other donors' samples.

This clone was counted a single time. The chain couples TRBV10-2 to TRBJ1-5; D is ambiguous. The germline V and J ends were trimmed by 4 bases and 1 base, with 14 bases remaining between them. Germline V gives CDR1 WSHSY, CDR2 SAAADI. The CDR3 sequence is 16 residues long. As DNA, the CDR3 is TGCGCCAGCAGTGCTGACGTAGCAGAAAGCAATCAGCCCCAGCATTTT. Protein sequence: CASSADVAESNQPQHF.

This clone was observed a few times. The rearrangement links TRBV7-3 to TRBJ2-1, with TRBD2 identical over 12 bases. The J segment lost 6 bases and the V segment lost 4 bases, leaving 4 bases of the junction unmatched. The CDR3 spans 15 residues. Germline-derived CDR1 and CDR2 are SGHTA and FQGTGA. The CDR3 region is CASSSWTSGANEQFF. CDR3 bases: TGTGCCAGCAGCTCGTGGACTAGCGGGGCCAATGAGCAGTTCTTC.

The chain employs TRBV29-1 and TRBJ2-5, with TRBD2 as a possible D gene (5 bases). The V end lost 4 bases, the J end lost 5 bases, and 14 bases lay between the germline ends. This CDR3 is 13 amino acids long. Germline-derived CDR1 and CDR2 are SQVTM and ANQGSEA. CDR3 bases: TGCAGCGTTGTATTTGCCGAGCGGGAGACCCAGTACTTC. This translates into CSVVFAERETQYF.

For this clone: Other DNA sequences in the same sample also yield this CDR3. The rearrangement uses TRBV27 and TRBJ1-5; TRBD1 matches 7 bases. This CDR3 has 14 residues. J was trimmed by 5 bases and V by 2 bases; bases with no gene match: 3. CDR1 and CDR2 (germline): MNHEY, SMNVEV (reference sequence). This chain's CDR3 is CASSLRGGDQPQHF. CDR3 in DNA: TGTGCCAGCAGTTTACGAGGGGGCGATCAGCCCCAGCATTTT.

This clone was found a few times. This sequence joins TRBV5-4 and TRBJ2-7, with D hard to call. Germline V CDR1 and CDR2: SGHNT, YYREEE (reference sequence). There are 13 residues in the CDR3. V was clipped by 4 bases and J by 4 bases, with 12 bases between them. The CDR3 DNA sequence: TGTGCCAGCAGCCCGCTCGATACTTACGAGCAGTACTTC. Translating it yields CASSPLDTYEQYF.

The rearrangement links TRBV5-1 to TRBJ2-1; D gene unclear. Trimming stripped 1 base from V and 7 bases from J, with 15 bases between. The CDR3 is 15 amino acids. In germline, CDR1 is SGHRS, CDR2 YFSETQ. CDR3 bases: TGCGCCAGCAGCTTGCGGGCTAGTGAGGCGAATGAGCAGTTCTTC. The encoded protein is CASSLRASEANEQFF.

The J gene is TRBJ1-2, the V gene TRBV6-1; D unclear. This CDR3 is built from 12 residues. Deletions cut 7 bases from V and 8 bases from J, with 14 bases between. Germline V lookup: CDR1 MNHNS, CDR2 SASEGT. CDR3 DNA: TGTGCCAGCACCCTGACTGAGACCGGCTACACCTTC. As protein: CASTLTETGYTF.

A word on this clone: Other DNA sequences in this specimen translate into the identical CDR3. This chain's CDR3 is CASSLLGGYGYTF. The CDR3 bases are TGTGCCAGCAGCTTATTGGGAGGCTATGGCTACACCTTC. The chain carries TRBV7-9 and TRBJ1-2; no definite D call. Trimming pared 2 bases from V and 4 bases from J, leaving 8 bases between. Germline values: CDR1 SEHNR, CDR2 FQNEAQ (reference sequence). CDR3 size: 13 residues. Variable domain in full (rest from reference TRBV7-9 and TRBJ1-2): DTGVSQNPRHKITKRGQNVTFRCDPISEHNRLYWYRQTLGQGPEFLTYFQNEAQLEKSRLLSDRFSAERPKGSFSTLEIQRTEQGDSAMYLCASSLLGGYGYTFGSGTRLTVV.

This clone was found many times. The chain links TRBV7-2 to TRBJ1-4; D not resolved. The CDR3 loop spans 15 amino acids. V was pared by 7 bases and J by 1 base, with 13 bases between. CDR1 SGHTA and CDR2 FQGNSA come from the germline V gene. The CDR3 spells CASTVGWGTNEKLFF. CDR3 nucleotides: TGTGCCAGCACCGTCGGATGGGGAACTAATGAAAAACTGTTTTTT.